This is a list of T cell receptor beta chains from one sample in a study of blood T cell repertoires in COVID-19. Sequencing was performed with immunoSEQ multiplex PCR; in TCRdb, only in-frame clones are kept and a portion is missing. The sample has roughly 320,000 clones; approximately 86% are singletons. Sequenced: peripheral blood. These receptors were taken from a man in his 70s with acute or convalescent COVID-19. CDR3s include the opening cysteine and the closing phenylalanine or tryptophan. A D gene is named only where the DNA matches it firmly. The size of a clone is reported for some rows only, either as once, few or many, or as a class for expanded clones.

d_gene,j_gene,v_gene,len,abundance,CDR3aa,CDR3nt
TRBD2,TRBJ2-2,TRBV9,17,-,CASSLGPSGANTGELFF,TGTGCCAGCAGCCTCGGTCCTAGCGGAGCGAACACCGGGGAGCTGTTTTTT
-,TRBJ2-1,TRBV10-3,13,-,CAISEPTKDEQFF,TGTGCCATCAGTGAACCGACTAAGGATGAGCAGTTCTTC
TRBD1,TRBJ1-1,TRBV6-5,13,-,CASRDRRVTEAFF,TGTGCCAGCAGGGACAGGCGGGTCACTGAAGCTTTCTTT
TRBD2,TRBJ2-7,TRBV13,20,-,CASSLGPGLAGGGALYEQYF,TGTGCCAGCAGCTTAGGACCGGGACTAGCGGGAGGTGGTGCACTTTACGAGCAGTACTTC
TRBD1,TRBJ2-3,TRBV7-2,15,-,CASSLGGTATDTQYF,TGTGCCAGCAGCTTAGGGGGGACAGCTACAGATACGCAGTATTTT
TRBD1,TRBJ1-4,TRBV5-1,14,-,CASGEGQENEKLFF,TGCGCCAGCGGCGAGGGACAGGAGAATGAAAAACTGTTTTTT
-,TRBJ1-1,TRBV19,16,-,CASSIGLGSLNTEAFF,TGTGCCAGTAGTATAGGCCTGGGCAGCCTGAACACTGAAGCTTTCTTT
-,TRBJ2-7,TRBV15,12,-,CATSTGVHEQYF,TGTGCCACCAGCACGGGGGTCCACGAGCAGTACTTC
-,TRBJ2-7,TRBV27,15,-,CASPVLAHSSYEQYF,TGTGCCAGCCCGGTGCTAGCTCATAGCTCCTACGAGCAGTACTTC
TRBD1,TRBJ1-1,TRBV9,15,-,CASSVGDRMNTEAFF,TGTGCCAGCAGCGTAGGGGACAGGATGAACACTGAAGCTTTCTTT
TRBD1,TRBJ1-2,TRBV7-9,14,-,CASSPLQGNYGYTF,TGTGCCAGCAGTCCATTACAGGGGAACTATGGCTACACCTTC
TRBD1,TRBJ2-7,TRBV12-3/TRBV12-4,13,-,CASRATGTYEQYF,TGTGCCAGCAGAGCGACAGGGACGTACGAGCAGTACTTC
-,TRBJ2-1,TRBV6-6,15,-,CASSLNRVGDNEQFF,TGTGCCAGCAGCCTTAACAGGGTAGGGGACAATGAGCAGTTCTTC
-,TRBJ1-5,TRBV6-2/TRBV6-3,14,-,CASSLYSHNQPQHF,TGTGCCAGCAGCCTTTACAGTCACAATCAGCCCCAGCATTTT
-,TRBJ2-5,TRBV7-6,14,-,CASSLPGHGETQYF,TGTGCCAGCAGCTTACCGGGACACGGGGAGACCCAGTACTTC
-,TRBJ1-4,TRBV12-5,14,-,CASGLVAGFEKLFF,TGTGCTAGTGGTTTGGTGGCAGGATTTGAAAAACTGTTTTTT
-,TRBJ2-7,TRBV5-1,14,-,CASSLSASSYEQYF,TGCGCCAGCAGCTTGTCCGCGAGCTCCTACGAGCAGTACTTC
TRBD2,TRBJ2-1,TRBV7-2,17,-,CASSLITGGSAPIEQFF,TGTGCCAGCAGCTTAATTACGGGGGGGTCAGCTCCCATCGAGCAGTTCTTC
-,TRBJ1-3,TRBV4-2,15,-,CASSQEGDFGNTIYF,TGTGCCAGCAGCCAAGAAGGAGACTTTGGAAACACCATATATTTT
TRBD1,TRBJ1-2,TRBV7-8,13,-,CASSRDRGLGYTF,TGTGCCAGCAGCCGTGACAGGGGACTTGGCTACACCTTC
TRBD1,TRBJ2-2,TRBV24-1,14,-,CATSDRDREGKLFF,TGTGCCACCAGTGATAGGGACAGGGAGGGGAAGCTGTTTTTT
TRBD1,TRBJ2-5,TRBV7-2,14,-,CASRRDRGSETQYF,TGTGCCAGCAGAAGGGACAGGGGAAGCGAGACCCAGTACTTC
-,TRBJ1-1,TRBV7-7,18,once,CASSPPSAGLIKDTEAFF,TGTGCCAGCAGCCCCCCCTCGGCAGGGTTAATTAAGGACACTGAAGCTTTCTTT
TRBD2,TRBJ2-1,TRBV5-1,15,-,CASSPAGGSNNEQFF,TGCGCCAGCAGCCCCGCTGGCGGGAGCAACAATGAGCAGTTCTTC
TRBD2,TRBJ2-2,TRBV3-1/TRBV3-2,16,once,CASSPQGLAATGELFF,TGTGCCAGCAGCCCCCAAGGACTAGCGGCGACCGGGGAGCTGTTTTTT
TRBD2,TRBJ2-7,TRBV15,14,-,CATSLGGSGYEQYF,TGTGCCACCAGCCTCGGGGGGAGCGGGTACGAGCAGTACTTC
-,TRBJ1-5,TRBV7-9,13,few,CASTRDTYQPQHF,TGTGCCAGCACCCGAGACACCTATCAGCCCCAGCATTTT
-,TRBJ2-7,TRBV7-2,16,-,CASSLEGFYTDYEQYF,TGTGCCAGCAGCTTAGAGGGGTTCTATACTGACTACGAGCAGTACTTC
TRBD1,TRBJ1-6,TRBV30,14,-,CAWSWDRVKSPLHF,TGTGCCTGGAGTTGGGACAGGGTTAAATCACCCCTCCACTTT